This T cell receptor beta chain was recorded in a study of TIL therapy for anti-PD-1-resistant metastatic lung cancer. CDR3 length equals 15 residues. Germline V CDR1 and CDR2: MNHEY, SMNVEV (reference sequence). Sequencing used immunoSEQ v3. Sequencing depth was 1.9 million or so read pairs for survey level, roughly 5-6.5 million for deep. Sequencing used immunoSEQ multiplex PCR; TCRdb keeps in-frame clones, though not all of them. The data show 12,000 or so clones, over 70% seen once. The time point denotes: pre-treatment sample, taken before nivolumab and TIL therapy. This sequence joins TRBV27 and TRBJ2-5; 10 bases map to TRBD2. TRBJ2-7 matches the DNA end more closely, so the J call is doubtful. The input for sequencing was blood, taken at baseline. The receptor comes from a person aged 25-85 years with non-small cell lung cancer. Here the CDR3 reads CASSGRLAGPYEQYF. CDR3 DNA sequence: TGTGCCAGCAGTGGGCGACTAGCGGGTCCCTACGAGCAGTACTTC.